The 4 T cell receptor beta chains presented below share a single source sample, sequenced in a study of CD8+ T cells in alopecia areata. Extracted RNA was reverse transcribed into cDNA, the sequencing template. TCRdb's copy holds only in-frame clones and misses some; the assay was immunoSEQ multiplex PCR. The sample yields roughly 230,000 clones, less than 50% seen once. The treatment was: oral pan-JAK inhibitor, 5-10 mg twice daily. The sequences come from CD4+ T cells sorted from blood, collected at approximately week 36, from a patient treated with tofacitinib. The receptors come from a human donor with alopecia areata.

The chain couples TRBV29-1 to TRBJ2-5, with 7 bases fitting TRBD1. The last part of the DNA fits TRBJ2-7 better; the J call may be wrong. The CDR3 consists of 13 residues. CDR1 and CDR2 from the germline V gene are SQVTM and ANQGSEA. CDR3 DNA sequence: TGCAGCGTAGAACATACAGGGGACTACGAGCAGTACTTC. Translating gives CSVEHTGDYEQYF.

The chain has TRBV5-8 and TRBJ1-1, with unresolved D. Deletions cut 7 bases from V and 5 bases from J, with 12 bases between. This CDR3 spans 12 amino acids. Germline V CDR1 and CDR2: SGHTS, YDEGEE. The CDR3 spells CASVRQKTEAFF. CDR3 DNA: TGTGCCAGCGTTCGGCAGAAGACTGAAGCTTTCTTT.

This chain connects TRBV5-1 to TRBJ1-1; 7 bases align to TRBD1. V shed 3 bases and J 0 bases; nucleotides not matched to a gene: 2. The CDR3 runs 14 residues. The germline CDR1 and CDR2 sequences are SGHRS and YFSETQ. CDR3 DNA sequence: TGCGCCAGCAGCTCACAGGGGATGAACACTGAAGCTTTCTTT. Protein: CASSSQGMNTEAFF. Full variable domain (remainder filled in from reference TRBV5-1 and TRBJ1-1): KAGVTQTPRYLIKTRGQQVTLSCSPISGHRSVSWYQQTPGQGLQFLFEYFSETQRNKGNFPGRFSGRQFSNSRSEMNVSTLELGDSALYLCASSSQGMNTEAFFGQGTRLTVV.

This clone came up a few times. V usage is TRBV7-9 and J usage is TRBJ2-1; D gene ambiguous. The CDR3 covers 15 residues. V lost 0 bases and J lost 3, with 9 bases in between. Germline V gene lookup returns CDR1 SEHNR and CDR2 FQNEAQ (reference sequence). The chain's CDR3 is CASSLASTNYNEQFF. Here the CDR3 DNA reads TGTGCCAGCAGCTTAGCTTCTACCAACTACAATGAGCAGTTCTTC.